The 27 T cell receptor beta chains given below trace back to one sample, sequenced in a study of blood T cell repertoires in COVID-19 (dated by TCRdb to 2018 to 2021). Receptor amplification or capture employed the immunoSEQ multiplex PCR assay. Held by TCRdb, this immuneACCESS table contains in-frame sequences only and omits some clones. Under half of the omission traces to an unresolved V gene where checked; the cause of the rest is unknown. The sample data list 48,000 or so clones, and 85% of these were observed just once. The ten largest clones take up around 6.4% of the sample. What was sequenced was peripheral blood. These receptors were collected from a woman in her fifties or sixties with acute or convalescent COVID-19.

CDR3 bases: TGTGCCACCAGTGAAATCGGGGGGCGCCTGTACTTC. The encoded protein is CATSEIGGRLYF. The V and J genes are TRBV24-1 and TRBJ2-7; D might be TRBD2 (7 bases). This CDR3 has 12 amino acids. The germline V and J ends were trimmed by 4 bases and 12 bases, with 15 bases remaining between them. Germline values: CDR1 KGHDR, CDR2 SFDVKD.

This CDR3 is CASSPVTGEKTQYF. CDR3 nucleotide sequence: TGTGCCAGCTCACCTGTAACAGGGGAGAAGACCCAGTACTTC. The rearrangement joins TRBV18 to TRBJ2-5, with 7 bases that match TRBD1. Germline-derived CDR1 and CDR2 are KGHSH and LQKENI. This CDR3 contains 14 residues. V gave up 3 bases and J gave up 6 bases; unmatched junction bases: 7.

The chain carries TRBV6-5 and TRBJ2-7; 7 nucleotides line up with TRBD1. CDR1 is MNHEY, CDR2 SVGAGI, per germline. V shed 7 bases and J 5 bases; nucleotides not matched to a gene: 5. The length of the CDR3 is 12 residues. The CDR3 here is CASTRTGDEQYF. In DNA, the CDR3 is TGTGCCAGCACCAGGACAGGAGACGAGCAGTACTTC.

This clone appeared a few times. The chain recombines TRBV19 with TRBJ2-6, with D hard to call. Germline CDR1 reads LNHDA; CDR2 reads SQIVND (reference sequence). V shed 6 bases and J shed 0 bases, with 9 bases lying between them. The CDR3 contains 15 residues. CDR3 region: CASRTTPSGANVLTF. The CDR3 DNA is TGTGCCAGTAGGACAACTCCCTCTGGGGCCAACGTCCTGACTTTC.

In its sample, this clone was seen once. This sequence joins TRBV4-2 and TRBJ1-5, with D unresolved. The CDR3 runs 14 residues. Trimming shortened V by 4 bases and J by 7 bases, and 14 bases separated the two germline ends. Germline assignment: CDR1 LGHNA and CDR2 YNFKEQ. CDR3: CASSPDRLRQPQHF. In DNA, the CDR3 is TGTGCCAGCAGCCCCGACCGGTTGAGGCAGCCCCAGCATTTT.

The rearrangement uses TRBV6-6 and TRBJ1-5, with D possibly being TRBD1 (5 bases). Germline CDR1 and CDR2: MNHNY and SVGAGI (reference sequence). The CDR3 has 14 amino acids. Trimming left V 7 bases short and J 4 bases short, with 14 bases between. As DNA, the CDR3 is TGTGCCAGCACCCAGGGAGGTGGAAATCAGCCCCAGCATTTT. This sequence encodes CASTQGGGNQPQHF.

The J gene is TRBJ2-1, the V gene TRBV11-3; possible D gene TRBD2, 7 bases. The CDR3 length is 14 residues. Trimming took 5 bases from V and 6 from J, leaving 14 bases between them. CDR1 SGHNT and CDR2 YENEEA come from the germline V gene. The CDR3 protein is CASSRGGGGNEQFF. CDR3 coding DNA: TGTGCCAGCAGCCGCGGGGGAGGGGGCAATGAGCAGTTCTTC.

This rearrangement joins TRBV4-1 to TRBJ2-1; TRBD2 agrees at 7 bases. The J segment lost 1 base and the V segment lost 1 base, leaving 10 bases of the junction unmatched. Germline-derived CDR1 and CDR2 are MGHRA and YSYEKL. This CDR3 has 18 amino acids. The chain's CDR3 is CASSQADFLGGSYNEQFF. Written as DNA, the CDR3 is TGCGCCAGCAGCCAAGCGGATTTTCTGGGGGGGTCCTACAATGAGCAGTTCTTC.

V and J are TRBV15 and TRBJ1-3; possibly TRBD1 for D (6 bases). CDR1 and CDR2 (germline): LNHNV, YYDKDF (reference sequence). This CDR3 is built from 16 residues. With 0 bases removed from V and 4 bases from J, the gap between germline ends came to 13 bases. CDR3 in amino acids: CATSRDRGAGGNTIYF. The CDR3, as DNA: TGTGCCACCAGCAGAGATCGGGGGGCGGGCGGAAACACCATATATTTT.

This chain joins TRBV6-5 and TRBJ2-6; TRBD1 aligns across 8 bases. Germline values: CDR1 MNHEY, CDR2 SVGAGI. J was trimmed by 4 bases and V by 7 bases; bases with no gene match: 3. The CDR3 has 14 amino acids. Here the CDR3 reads CASTGGTGANVLTF. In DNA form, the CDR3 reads TGTGCCAGCACAGGGGGCACAGGGGCCAACGTCCTGACTTTC.

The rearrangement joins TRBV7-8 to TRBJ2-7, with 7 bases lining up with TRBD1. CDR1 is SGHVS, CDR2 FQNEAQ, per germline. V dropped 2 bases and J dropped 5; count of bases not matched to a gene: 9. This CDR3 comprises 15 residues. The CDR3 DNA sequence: TGTGCCAGCAGCTTAATGAGACAGGGTATCAACGAGCAGTACTTC. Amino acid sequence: CASSLMRQGINEQYF.

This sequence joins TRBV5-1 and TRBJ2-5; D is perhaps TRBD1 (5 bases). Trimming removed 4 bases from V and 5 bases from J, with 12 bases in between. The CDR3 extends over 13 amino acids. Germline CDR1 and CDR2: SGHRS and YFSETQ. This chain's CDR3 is CASSLWQGETQYF. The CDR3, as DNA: TGCGCCAGCAGCCTCTGGCAGGGCGAGACCCAGTACTTC.

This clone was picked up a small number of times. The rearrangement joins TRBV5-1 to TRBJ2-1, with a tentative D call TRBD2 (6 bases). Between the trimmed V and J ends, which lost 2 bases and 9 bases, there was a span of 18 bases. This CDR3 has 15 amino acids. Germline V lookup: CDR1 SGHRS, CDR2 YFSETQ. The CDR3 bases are TGCGCCAGCAGCTTCGGGGGAATAGCGAGCTCTGAGCAGTTCTTC. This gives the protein CASSFGGIASSEQFF.

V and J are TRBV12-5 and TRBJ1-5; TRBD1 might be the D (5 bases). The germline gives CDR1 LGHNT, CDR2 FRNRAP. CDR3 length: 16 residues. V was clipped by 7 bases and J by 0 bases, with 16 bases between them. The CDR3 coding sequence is TGTGCTAGTGCCCGGACGGGGGGTAATAGCAATCAGCCCCAGCATTTT. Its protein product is CASARTGGNSNQPQHF.

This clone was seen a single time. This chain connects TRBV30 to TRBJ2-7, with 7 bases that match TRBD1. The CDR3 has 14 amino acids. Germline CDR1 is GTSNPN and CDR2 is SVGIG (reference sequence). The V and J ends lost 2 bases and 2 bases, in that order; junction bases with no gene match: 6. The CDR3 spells CAWSPGTEAYEQYF. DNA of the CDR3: TGTGCCTGGAGTCCAGGGACAGAGGCCTACGAGCAGTACTTC. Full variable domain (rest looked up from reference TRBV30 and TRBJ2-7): SQTIHQWPATLVQPVGSPLSLECTVEGTSNPNLYWYRQAAGRGLQLLFYSVGIGQISSEVPQNLSASRPQDRQFILSSKKLLLSDSGFYLCAWSPGTEAYEQYFGPGTRLTVT.

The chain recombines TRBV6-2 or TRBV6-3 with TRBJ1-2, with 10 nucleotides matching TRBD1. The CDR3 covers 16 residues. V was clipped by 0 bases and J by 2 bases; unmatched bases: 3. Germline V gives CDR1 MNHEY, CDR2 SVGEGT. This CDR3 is CASSYSWTGGNYGYTF. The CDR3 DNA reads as TGTGCCAGCAGTTACTCTTGGACAGGGGGGAACTATGGCTACACCTTC.

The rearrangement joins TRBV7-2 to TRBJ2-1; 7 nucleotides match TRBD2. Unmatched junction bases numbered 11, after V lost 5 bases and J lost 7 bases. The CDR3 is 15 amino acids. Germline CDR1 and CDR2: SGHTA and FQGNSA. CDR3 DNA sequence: TGTGCCAGCAGCCCGTGGGGCGGGAGAACGAATGAGCAGTTCTTC. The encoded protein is CASSPWGGRTNEQFF.

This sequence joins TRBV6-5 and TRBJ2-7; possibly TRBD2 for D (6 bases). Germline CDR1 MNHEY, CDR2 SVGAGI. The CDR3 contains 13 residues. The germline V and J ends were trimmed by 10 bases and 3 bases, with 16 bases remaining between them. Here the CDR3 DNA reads TGTGCCACGGGGGAGCGGAGAAACTACGAGCAGTACTTC. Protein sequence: CATGERRNYEQYF.

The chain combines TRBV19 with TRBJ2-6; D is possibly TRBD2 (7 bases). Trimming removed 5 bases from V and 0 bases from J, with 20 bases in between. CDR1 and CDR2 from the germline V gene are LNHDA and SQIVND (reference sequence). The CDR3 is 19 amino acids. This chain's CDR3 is CASSPGPRGLNSGANVLTF. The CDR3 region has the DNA TGTGCCAGTAGTCCGGGCCCGCGGGGGCTAAACTCTGGGGCCAACGTCCTGACTTTC.

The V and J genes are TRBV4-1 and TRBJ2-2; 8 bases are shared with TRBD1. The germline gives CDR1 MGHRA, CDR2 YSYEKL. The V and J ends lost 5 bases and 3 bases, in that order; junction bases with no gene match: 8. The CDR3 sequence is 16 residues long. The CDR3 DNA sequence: TGCGCCAGCAGCTTACGGGCAGGGGGCGACACCGGGGAGCTGTTTTTT. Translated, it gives CASSLRAGGDTGELFF.

CDR3 sequence reads: CSAERETQYF. CDR3 sequence (DNA): TGCAGTGCTGAACGGGAGACCCAGTACTTC. The chain joins TRBV20-1 to TRBJ2-5; D remains ambiguous. Germline CDR1 is DFQATT and CDR2 is SNEGSKA (reference sequence). The CDR3 runs 10 residues. V lost 5 bases and J 5 bases, leaving 6 bases between the germline ends.

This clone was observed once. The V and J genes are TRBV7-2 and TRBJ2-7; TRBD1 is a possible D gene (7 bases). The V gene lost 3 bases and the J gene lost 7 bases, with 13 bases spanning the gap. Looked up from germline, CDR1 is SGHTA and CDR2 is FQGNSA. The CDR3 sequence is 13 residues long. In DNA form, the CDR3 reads TGTGCCAGCAGCTTCAGGGGGGCAATGGAGCAGTACTTC. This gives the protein CASSFRGAMEQYF.

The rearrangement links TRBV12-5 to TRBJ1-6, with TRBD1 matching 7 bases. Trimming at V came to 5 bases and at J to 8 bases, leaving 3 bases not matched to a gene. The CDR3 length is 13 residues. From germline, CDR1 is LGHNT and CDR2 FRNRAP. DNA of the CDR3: TGTGCTAGTGGTCCCGACAGGGATTCACCCCTCCACTTT. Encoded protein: CASGPDRDSPLHF. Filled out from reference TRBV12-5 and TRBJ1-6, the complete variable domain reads DARVTQTPRHKVTEMGQEVTMRCQPILGHNTVFWYRQTMMQGLELLAYFRNRAPLDDSGMPKDRFSAEMPDATLATLKIQPSEPRDSAVYFCASGPDRDSPLHFGNGTRLTVT.

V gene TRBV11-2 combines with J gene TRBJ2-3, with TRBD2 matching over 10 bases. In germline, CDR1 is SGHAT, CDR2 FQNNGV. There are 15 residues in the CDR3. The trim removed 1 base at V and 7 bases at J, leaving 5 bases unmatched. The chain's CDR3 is CASSLGLAGGHTQYF. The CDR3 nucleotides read TGTGCCAGCAGCTTAGGACTAGCGGGCGGTCATACGCAGTATTTT.

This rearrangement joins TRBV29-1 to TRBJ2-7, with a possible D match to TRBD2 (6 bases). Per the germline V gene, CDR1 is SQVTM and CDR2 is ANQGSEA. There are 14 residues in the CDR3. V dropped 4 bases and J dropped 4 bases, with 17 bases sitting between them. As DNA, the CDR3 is TGCAGCGTTGGGCTGCGGGGTTGCTTGTACGAGCAGTACTTC. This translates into CSVGLRGCLYEQYF.

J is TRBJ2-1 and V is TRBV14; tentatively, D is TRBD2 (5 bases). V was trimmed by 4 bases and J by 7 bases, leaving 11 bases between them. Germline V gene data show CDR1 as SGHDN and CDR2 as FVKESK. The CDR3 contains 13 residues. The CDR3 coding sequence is TGTGCCAGCAGCCGGCTAAGAGGGAATGAGCAGTTCTTC. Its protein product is CASSRLRGNEQFF.

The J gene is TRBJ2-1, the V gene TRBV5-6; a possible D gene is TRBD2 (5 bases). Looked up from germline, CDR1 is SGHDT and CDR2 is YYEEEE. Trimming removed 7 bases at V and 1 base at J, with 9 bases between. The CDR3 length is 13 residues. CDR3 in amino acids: CASQAESYNEQFF. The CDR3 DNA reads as TGTGCCAGCCAAGCGGAATCCTACAATGAGCAGTTCTTC.